One T cell receptor beta chain is described in this entry. What it binds is not known. The data stem from a study of vaccination effects on CD4 cells after COVID-19. Points from the study as a whole: Only a few convalescent patients and no early post-infection timepoints featured in the study. Marked contraction was observed in infection-induced and vaccine-induced clones late after vaccination.

Antigen-specific CD4+ T cells were expanded (with viral peptide pools) by the ViraFEST assay ahead of sequencing. It was after approximately 11 days of culture that CD4+ T cells were isolated. Vaccine administered to participants consisted of two doses of either BNT162b2 or mRNA-1273. According to the study, vaccine recipients showed no prior SARS-CoV-2 infection and negative nucleocapsid antibodies. Every well housed around 2.1 million PBMC, which grew in culture alongside around 11 IU/ml IL-2 and around 9.4 ug/ml peptides. Germline CDR1 and CDR2: LNHDA and SQIVND (reference sequence). This CDR3 is built from 13 residues. J gave up 8 bases and V 3 bases, and 5 bases lay outside the gene matches. Libraries were prepared by immunoSEQ multiplex PCR; TCRdb keeps only in-frame clonotypes and omits some of them. The repertoire holds approximately 83,000 clones, around 74% seen once, with 0.85% to 1.3% in the top ten.

Here the sequenced sample was CD4+ T cells from PBMCs cultured with HCoV-OC43 spike peptides, taken after COVID-19 vaccination. Stated subset: HCoV-OC43 spike overlapping peptide pool stimulation. The receptor's source is a human donor who received a COVID-19 vaccine. V gene TRBV19 combines with J gene TRBJ1-2, with 8 bases identical to TRBD1. The CDR3 here is CASSMTGEGGYTF. The CDR3 DNA is TGTGCCAGTAGTATGACAGGGGAAGGAGGCTACACCTTC.